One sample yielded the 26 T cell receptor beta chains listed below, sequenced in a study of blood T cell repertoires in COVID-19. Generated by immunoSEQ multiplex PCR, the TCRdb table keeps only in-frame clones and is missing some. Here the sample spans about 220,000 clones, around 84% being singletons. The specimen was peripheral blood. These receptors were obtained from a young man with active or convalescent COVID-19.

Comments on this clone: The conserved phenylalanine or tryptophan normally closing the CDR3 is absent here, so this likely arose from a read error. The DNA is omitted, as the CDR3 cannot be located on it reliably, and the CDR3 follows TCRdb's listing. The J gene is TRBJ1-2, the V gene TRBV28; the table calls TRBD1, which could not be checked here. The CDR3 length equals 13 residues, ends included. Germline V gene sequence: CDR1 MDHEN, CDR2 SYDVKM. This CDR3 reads CATSRIAGTGKPL.

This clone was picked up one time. The CDR3 protein is CASTRGGNSGNTIYF. In DNA form, the CDR3 reads TGTGCCAGCACCCGTGGGGGGAACTCTGGAAACACCATATATTTT. The V call is TRBV6-5, the J call TRBJ1-3; TRBD1 is a possible D gene (5 bases). The germline V gene has CDR1 MNHEY and CDR2 SVGAGI. V was clipped by 7 bases and J by 0 bases, with 13 bases between them. The CDR3 extends over 15 amino acids.

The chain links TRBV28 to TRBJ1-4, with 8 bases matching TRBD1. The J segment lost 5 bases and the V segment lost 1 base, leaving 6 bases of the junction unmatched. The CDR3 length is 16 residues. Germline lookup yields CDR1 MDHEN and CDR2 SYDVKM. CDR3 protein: CASSLSPGGENEKLFF. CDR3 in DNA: TGTGCCAGCAGTTTATCGCCAGGGGGCGAGAATGAAAAACTGTTTTTT. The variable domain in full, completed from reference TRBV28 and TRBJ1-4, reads DVKVTQSSRYLVKRTGEKVFLECVQDMDHENMFWYRQDPGLGLRLIYFSYDVKMKEKGDIPEGYSVSREKKERFSLILESASTNQTSMYLCASSLSPGGENEKLFFGSGTQLSVL.

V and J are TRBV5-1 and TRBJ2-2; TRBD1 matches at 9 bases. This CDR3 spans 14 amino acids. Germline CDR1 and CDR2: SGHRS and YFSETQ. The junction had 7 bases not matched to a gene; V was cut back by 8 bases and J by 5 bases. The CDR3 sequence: CASGGDRVTGELFF. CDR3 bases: TGCGCCAGTGGCGGGGACAGGGTAACCGGGGAGCTGTTTTTT.

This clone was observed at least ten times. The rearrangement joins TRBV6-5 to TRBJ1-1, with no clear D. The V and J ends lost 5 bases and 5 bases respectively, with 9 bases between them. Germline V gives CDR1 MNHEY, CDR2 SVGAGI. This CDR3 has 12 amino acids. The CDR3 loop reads CASSQFGTEAFF. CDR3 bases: TGTGCCAGCAGTCAATTCGGGACTGAAGCTTTCTTT.

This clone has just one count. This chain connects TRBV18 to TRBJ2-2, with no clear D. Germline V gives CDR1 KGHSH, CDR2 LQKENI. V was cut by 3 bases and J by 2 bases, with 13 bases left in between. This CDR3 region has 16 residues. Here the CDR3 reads CASSPRHPPNTGELFF. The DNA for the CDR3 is TGTGCCAGCTCACCGAGGCACCCTCCTAACACCGGGGAGCTGTTTTTT.

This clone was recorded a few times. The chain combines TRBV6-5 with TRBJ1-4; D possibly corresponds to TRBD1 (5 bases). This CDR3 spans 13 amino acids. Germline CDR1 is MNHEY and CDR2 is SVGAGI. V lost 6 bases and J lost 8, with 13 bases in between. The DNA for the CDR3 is TGTGCCAGCAGCCCGGCCCGGGGGGAAAAACTGTTTTTT. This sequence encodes CASSPARGEKLFF.

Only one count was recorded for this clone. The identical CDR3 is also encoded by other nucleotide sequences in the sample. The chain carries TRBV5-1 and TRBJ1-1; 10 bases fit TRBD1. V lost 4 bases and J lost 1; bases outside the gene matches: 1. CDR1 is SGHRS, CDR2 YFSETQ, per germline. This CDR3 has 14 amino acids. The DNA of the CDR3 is TGCGCCAGCAGCGGACAGGGGGGGAACACTGAAGCTTTCTTT. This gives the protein CASSGQGGNTEAFF.

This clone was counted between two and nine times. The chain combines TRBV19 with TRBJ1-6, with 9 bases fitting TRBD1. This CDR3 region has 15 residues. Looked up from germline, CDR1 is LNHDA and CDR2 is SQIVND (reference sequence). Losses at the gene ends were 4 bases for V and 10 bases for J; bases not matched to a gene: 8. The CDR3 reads CASSSPGQGRSPLHF. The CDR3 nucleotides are TGTGCCAGTAGTAGTCCGGGACAGGGTCGCTCACCCCTCCACTTT.

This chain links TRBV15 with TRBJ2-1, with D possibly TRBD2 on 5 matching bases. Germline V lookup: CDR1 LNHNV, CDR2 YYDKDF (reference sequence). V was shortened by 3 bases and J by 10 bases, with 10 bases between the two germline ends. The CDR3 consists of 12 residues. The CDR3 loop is CATSSGWEEQFF. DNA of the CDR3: TGTGCCACCAGCAGTGGCTGGGAGGAGCAGTTCTTC.

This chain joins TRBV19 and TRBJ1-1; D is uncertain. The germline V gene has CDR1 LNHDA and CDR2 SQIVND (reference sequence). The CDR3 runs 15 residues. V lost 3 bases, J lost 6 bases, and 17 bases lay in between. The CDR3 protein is CASSIGWIELSEAFF. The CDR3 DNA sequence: TGTGCCAGTAGTATCGGGTGGATCGAATTGTCTGAAGCTTTCTTT.

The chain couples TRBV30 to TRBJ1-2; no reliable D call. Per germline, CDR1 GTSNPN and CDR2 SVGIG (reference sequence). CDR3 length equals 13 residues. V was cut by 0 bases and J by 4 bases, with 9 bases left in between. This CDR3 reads CAWSVGRIYGYTF. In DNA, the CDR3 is TGTGCCTGGAGTGTTGGGAGGATCTATGGCTACACCTTC.

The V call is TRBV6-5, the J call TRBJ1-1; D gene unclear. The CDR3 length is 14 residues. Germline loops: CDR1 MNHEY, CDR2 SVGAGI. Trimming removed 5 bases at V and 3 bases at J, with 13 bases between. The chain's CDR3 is CASSPPAVDTEAFF. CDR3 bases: TGTGCCAGCAGTCCCCCTGCGGTTGACACTGAAGCTTTCTTT.

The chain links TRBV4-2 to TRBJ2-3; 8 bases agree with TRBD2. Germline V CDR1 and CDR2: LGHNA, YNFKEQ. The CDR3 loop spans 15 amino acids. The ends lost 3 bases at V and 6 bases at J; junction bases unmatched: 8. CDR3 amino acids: CASSQPGTSDDTQYF. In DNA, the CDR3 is TGTGCCAGCAGCCAGCCCGGGACTAGTGATGATACGCAGTATTTT.

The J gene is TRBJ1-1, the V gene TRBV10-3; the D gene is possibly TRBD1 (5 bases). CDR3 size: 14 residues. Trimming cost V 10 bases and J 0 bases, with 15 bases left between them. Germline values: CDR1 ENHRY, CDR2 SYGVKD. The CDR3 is CATRDGEVNTEAFF. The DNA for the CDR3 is TGTGCCACACGGGACGGGGAGGTGAACACTGAAGCTTTCTTT.

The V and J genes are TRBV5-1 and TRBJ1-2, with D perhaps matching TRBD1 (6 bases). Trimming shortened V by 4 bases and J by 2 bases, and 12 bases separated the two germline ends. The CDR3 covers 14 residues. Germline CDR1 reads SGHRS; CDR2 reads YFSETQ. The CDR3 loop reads CASSREGQNYGYTF. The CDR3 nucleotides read TGCGCCAGCAGCCGGGAGGGACAAAACTATGGCTACACCTTC.

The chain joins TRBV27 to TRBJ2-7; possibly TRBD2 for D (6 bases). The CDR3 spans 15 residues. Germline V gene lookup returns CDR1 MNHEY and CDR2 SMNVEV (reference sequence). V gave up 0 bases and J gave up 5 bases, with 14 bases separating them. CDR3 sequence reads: CASSLSGGVANEQYF. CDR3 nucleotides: TGTGCCAGCAGTTTATCGGGGGGAGTTGCTAACGAGCAGTACTTC.

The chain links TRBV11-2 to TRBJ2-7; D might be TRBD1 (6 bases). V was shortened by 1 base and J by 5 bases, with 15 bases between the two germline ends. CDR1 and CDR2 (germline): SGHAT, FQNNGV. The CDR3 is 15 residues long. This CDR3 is CASSLGRIRGDEQYF. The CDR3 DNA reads TGTGCCAGCAGCTTAGGACGTATCAGGGGAGACGAGCAGTACTTC.

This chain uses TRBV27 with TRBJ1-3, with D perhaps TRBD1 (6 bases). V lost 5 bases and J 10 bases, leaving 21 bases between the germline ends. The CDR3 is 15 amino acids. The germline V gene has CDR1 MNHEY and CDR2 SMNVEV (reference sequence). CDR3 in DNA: TGTGCCAGCAGTCCCTTTGGCGGGGGCCAAAGGACCATATATTTT. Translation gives CASSPFGGGQRTIYF.

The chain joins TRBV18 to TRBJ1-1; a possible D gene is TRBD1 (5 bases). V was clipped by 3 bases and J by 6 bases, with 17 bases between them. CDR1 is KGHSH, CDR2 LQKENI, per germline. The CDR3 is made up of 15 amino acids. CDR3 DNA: TGTGCCAGCTCACCTGGGGGGGGATGGGTCGCTGAAGCTTTCTTT. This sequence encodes CASSPGGGWVAEAFF.

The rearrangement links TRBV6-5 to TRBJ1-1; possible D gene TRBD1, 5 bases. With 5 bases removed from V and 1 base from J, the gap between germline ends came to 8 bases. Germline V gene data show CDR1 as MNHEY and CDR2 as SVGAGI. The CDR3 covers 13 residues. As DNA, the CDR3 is TGTGCCAGCAGTCGACAGAAGAACACTGAAGCTTTCTTT. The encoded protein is CASSRQKNTEAFF.

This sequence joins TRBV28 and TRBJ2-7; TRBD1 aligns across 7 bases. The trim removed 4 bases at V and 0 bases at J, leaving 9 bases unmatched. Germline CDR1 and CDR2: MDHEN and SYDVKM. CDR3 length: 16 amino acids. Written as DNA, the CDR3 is TGTGCCAGCAGTTCTACAGGGGTGGGTGGCTCCTACGAGCAGTACTTC. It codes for CASSSTGVGGSYEQYF.

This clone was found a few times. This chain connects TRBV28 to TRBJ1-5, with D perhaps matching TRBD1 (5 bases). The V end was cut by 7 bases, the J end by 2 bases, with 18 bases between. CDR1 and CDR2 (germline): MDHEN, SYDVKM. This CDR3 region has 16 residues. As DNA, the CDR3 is TGTGCCAGCACCTCCCCTGCGGGGCCTCGCAATCAGCCCCAGCATTTT. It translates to CASTSPAGPRNQPQHF.

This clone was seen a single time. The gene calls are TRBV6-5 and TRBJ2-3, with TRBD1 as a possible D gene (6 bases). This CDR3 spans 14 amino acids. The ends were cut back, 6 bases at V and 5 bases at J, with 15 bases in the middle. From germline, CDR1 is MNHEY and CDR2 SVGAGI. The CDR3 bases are TGTGCCAGCAGCAACAGGGATGGGCTAGATACGCAGTATTTT. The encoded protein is CASSNRDGLDTQYF.

CDR3 amino acids: CASSLRGLETDTQYF. The CDR3, as DNA: TGTGCCAGCAGCTTGCGGGGGCTGGAGACAGATACGCAGTATTTT. The chain links TRBV7-2 to TRBJ2-3; possible D gene TRBD2, 7 bases. The germline gives CDR1 SGHTA, CDR2 FQGNSA. CDR3 length: 15 residues. V was trimmed by 3 bases and J by 3 bases, leaving 13 bases between them.

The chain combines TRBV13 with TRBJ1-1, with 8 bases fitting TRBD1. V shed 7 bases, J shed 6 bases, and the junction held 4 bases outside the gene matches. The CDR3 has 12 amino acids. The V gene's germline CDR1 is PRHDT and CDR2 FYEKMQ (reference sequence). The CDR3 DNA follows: TGTGCCAGCACCGACAGGGGCGCTGAAGCTTTCTTT. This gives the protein CASTDRGAEAFF.